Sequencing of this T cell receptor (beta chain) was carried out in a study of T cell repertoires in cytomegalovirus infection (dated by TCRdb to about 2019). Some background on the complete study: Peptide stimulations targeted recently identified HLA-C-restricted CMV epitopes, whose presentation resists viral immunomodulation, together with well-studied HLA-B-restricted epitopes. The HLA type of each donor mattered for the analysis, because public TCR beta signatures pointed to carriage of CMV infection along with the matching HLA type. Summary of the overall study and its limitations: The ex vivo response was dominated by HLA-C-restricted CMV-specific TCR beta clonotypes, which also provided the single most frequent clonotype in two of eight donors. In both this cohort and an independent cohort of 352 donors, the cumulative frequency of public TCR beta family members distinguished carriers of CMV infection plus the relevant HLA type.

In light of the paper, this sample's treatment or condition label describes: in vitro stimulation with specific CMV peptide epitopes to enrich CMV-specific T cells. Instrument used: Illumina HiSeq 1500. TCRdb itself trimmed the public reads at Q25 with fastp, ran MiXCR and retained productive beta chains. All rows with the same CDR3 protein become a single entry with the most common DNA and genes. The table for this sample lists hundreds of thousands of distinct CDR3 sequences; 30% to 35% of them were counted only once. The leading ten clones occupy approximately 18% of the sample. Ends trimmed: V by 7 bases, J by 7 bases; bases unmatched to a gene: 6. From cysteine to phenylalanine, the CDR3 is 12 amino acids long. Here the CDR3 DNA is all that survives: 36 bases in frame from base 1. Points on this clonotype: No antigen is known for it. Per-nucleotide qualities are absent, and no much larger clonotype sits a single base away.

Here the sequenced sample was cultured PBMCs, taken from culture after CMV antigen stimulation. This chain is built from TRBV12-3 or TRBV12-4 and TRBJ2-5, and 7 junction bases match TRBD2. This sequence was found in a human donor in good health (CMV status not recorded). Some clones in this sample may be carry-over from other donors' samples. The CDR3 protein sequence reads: CASTSPSGTQYF. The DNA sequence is TGTGCCAGCACTTCCCCTAGCGGGACCCAGTACTTC.